These 23 T cell receptor beta chains came from one sample sequenced in a study of regulatory T cells in long-lasting Graves disease. Time point specified: persistent/refractory GD, antithyroid drugs over 5 years with positive TRAb. The TCR library was made from RNA that had been extracted from PBMCs in TRIzol. Libraries of TCR beta came from iRepertoire HTBI primers plus Arm-PCR of CDR3 regions. MiXCR was run by TCRdb on the multiplex PCR reads, yielding one entry per CDR3 protein. The table lists 500,000 to 800,000 distinct CDR3 sequences, about 30% of them singletons. The specimen comprised peripheral blood mononuclear cells (PBMCs), sampled when the disease was refractory, from a patient treated with antithyroid drugs. The receptors here all came from a female donor with Graves disease.

This sequence joins TRBV10-3 and TRBJ2-5; D might be TRBD2 (5 bases). The CDR3 is 15 amino acids. Trimming cost V 0 bases and J 1 base, with 9 bases left between them. Germline CDR1 is ENHRY and CDR2 is SYGVKD. This chain's CDR3 is CAISESGTSQETQYF. CDR3 bases: TGTGCCATCAGTGAGTCGGGAACTAGCCAAGAGACCCAGTACTTC.

This clonotype has at least ten counts. The chain employs TRBV28 and TRBJ2-7; D is uncertain. The CDR3 is made up of 13 amino acids. V was cut by 2 bases and J by 2 bases, with 7 bases left in between. Germline V gene sequence: CDR1 MDHEN, CDR2 SYDVKM. CDR3 residues: CASSLEYPYEQYF. In DNA, the CDR3 is TGTGCCAGCAGTTTAGAGTACCCCTACGAGCAGTACTTC.

This clonotype was seen only a few times. The chain joins TRBV6-1 to TRBJ2-7; 11 nucleotides align to TRBD2. Germline CDR1 and CDR2: MNHNS and SASEGT. After removal of 8 bases from V and 3 bases from J, the junction contained 3 bases not matched to a gene. CDR3 length equals 13 residues. This CDR3 reads CASQTSGIYEQYF. Written as DNA, the CDR3 is TGTGCCAGCCAGACTAGCGGGATCTACGAGCAGTACTTC.

The chain couples TRBV7-6 to TRBJ1-1; D unclear. CDR1 SGHVS and CDR2 FNYEAQ come from the germline V gene. Trimming shortened V by 2 bases and J by 1 base, and 14 bases separated the two germline ends. The CDR3 sequence is 16 residues long. The CDR3 sequence: CASSLTVYAENTEAFF. DNA for the CDR3: TGTGCCAGCAGCTTAACTGTATATGCCGAGAACACTGAAGCTTTCTTT.

In its sample, this clonotype was seen a few times. This chain links TRBV15 with TRBJ2-2; no definite D call. This CDR3 is 15 amino acids long. The V end was cut by 3 bases, the J end by 6 bases, with 14 bases between. Germline loops: CDR1 LNHNV, CDR2 YYDKDF (reference sequence). This CDR3 reads CATSRARVAAGELFF. CDR3 nucleotide sequence: TGTGCCACCAGCAGGGCCCGGGTAGCCGCCGGGGAGCTGTTTTTT.

This sequence joins TRBV6-2 or TRBV6-3 and TRBJ2-1, with D perhaps matching TRBD2 (6 bases). Trimming left V 7 bases short and J 6 bases short, with 13 bases between. The CDR3 spans 13 residues. CDR1 and CDR2 from the germline V gene are MNHEY and SVGEGT. CDR3 coding DNA: TGTGCCAGCACCGCAGGAGGGCCCAATGAGCAGTTCTTC. It translates to CASTAGGPNEQFF.

Only a few counts were recorded for this clonotype. V is TRBV25-1 and J is TRBJ1-2, with TRBD1 matching 8 bases. V lost 1 base to trimming and J lost 4 bases; unmatched junction nucleotides: 5. Germline V gives CDR1 MGHDK, CDR2 SYGVNS. The CDR3 length is 15 residues. The CDR3, as DNA: TGTGCCAGCAGTGAATGGGCAGGGGGCGGCTATGGCTACACCTTC. Amino acid sequence: CASSEWAGGGYGYTF.

This sequence joins TRBV12-3 or TRBV12-4 and TRBJ1-5; D not certain. V lost 5 bases to trimming and J lost 3 bases, with 17 bases between them. CDR3 length: 16 amino acids. The CDR3 sequence: CASSLTTGQTNQPQHF. CDR3 nucleotide sequence: TGTGCCAGCAGTCTCACTACCGGCCAAACCAATCAGCCCCAGCATTTT.

This clonotype was observed many times. This chain joins TRBV27 and TRBJ1-2; no definite D call. This CDR3 contains 12 residues. With 4 bases removed from V and 5 bases from J, the gap between germline ends came to 8 bases. CDR1 is MNHEY and CDR2 is SMNVEV in the germline V gene (reference sequence). Here the CDR3 DNA reads TGTGCCAGCAGTTCCATAGGGTATGGCTACACCTTC. This translates into CASSSIGYGYTF.

This clonotype was picked up many times. The chain combines TRBV12-3 or TRBV12-4 with TRBJ1-6; 11 nucleotides match TRBD1. The CDR3 contains 17 residues. The V segment lost 5 bases and the J segment 1 base; nucleotides outside the gene matches: 4. The CDR3, as DNA: TGTGCCAGCAGTAAAGGGACAGGGGGGTCCTATAATTCACCCCTCCACTTT. It yields the protein CASSKGTGGSYNSPLHF.

This clonotype has only a few counts. CDR3 residues: CASSRQTTGRSSYEQYF. In DNA form, the CDR3 reads TGTGCCAGCAGTCGACAGACGACAGGACGGAGCTCCTACGAGCAGTACTTC. The gene calls are TRBV12-3 or TRBV12-4 and TRBJ2-7; TRBD1 might be the D (6 bases). The CDR3 contains 17 residues. The V end was cut by 5 bases, the J end by 0 bases, with 20 bases between.

The chain carries TRBV7-2 and TRBJ1-5; unclear D gene. Between the trimmed V and J ends, which lost 0 bases and 7 bases, there was a span of 4 bases. This CDR3 comprises 12 residues. CDR1 is SGHTA and CDR2 is FQGNSA in the germline V gene. The CDR3 region is CASSLAVQPQHF. The DNA of the CDR3 is TGTGCCAGCAGCTTAGCTGTGCAGCCCCAGCATTTT.

The rearrangement links TRBV6-1 to TRBJ1-2; 7 nucleotides align to TRBD1. J gave up 5 bases and V 7 bases, and 16 bases lay outside the gene matches. Germline lookup yields CDR1 MNHNS and CDR2 SASEGT. This CDR3 is built from 16 residues. The DNA of the CDR3 is TGTGCCAGCACCCGAGAGACAGGGTACTCTTGGTATGGCTACACCTTC. Residues: CASTRETGYSWYGYTF.

This clonotype was counted only a few times. The chain employs TRBV11-2 and TRBJ1-1; D gene unclear. CDR3 size: 12 residues. Trimming took off 3 bases at V and 6 bases at J, with 8 bases between the two ends. CDR1 is SGHAT and CDR2 is FQNNGV in the germline V gene. The CDR3 DNA sequence: TGTGCCAGCAGCTTGAGTGCCCCTGAAGCTTTCTTT. It yields the protein CASSLSAPEAFF. The full variable domain, with the rest looked up from reference TRBV11-2 and TRBJ1-1, is EAGVAQSPRYKIIEKRQSVAFWCNPISGHATLYWYQQILGQGPKLLIQFQNNGVVDDSQLPKDRFSAERLKGVDSTLKIQPAKLEDSAVYLCASSLSAPEAFFGQGTRLTVV.

This clonotype showed up many times. For the CDR3, the DNA is TGTGCCAGCAAGGAGAACACTGAAGCTTTCTTT. It is translated as CASKENTEAFF. This sequence joins TRBV6-1 and TRBJ1-1; D ambiguous. V was trimmed by 7 bases and J by 1 base, leaving 4 bases between them. The CDR3 contains 11 residues. CDR1 and CDR2 from the germline V gene are MNHNS and SASEGT.

This clonotype was observed many times. The chain employs TRBV6-1 and TRBJ2-2; 7 bases are a match to TRBD2. CDR1 and CDR2 (germline): MNHNS, SASEGT. With V trimmed by 5 bases and J by 4 bases, 7 bases remained unmatched. There are 15 residues in the CDR3. CDR3 bases: TGTGCCAGCAGTAACGGACTAGTCAGCACCGGGGAGCTGTTTTTT. This encodes CASSNGLVSTGELFF.

This rearrangement joins TRBV20-1 to TRBJ2-7; either TRBD1 or TRBD2 may supply D (5 bases each). Germline V gene data show CDR1 as DFQATT and CDR2 as SNEGSKA (reference sequence). Deletions cut 0 bases from V and 4 bases from J, with 10 bases between. The CDR3 sequence is 13 residues long. CDR3 DNA sequence: TGCAGTGCTAGAGAGGCAGGGAGTTACGAGCAGTACTTC. This codes for CSAREAGSYEQYF.

This clonotype was found a few times. The gene calls are TRBV28 and TRBJ1-1; weak D call: TRBD1 (6 bases). V dropped 5 bases and J dropped 4 bases, with 14 bases sitting between them. Germline V gives CDR1 MDHEN, CDR2 SYDVKM. The CDR3 totals 14 residues. As DNA, the CDR3 is TGTGCCAGCAGTCACAGGGTTAGAGGCACTGAAGCTTTCTTT. It yields the protein CASSHRVRGTEAFF. The whole variable domain, filled in from reference TRBV28 and TRBJ1-1, reads DVKVTQSSRYLVKRTGEKVFLECVQDMDHENMFWYRQDPGLGLRLIYFSYDVKMKEKGDIPEGYSVSREKKERFSLILESASTNQTSMYLCASSHRVRGTEAFFGQGTRLTVV.

This clonotype was observed many times. The chain uses TRBV20-1 and TRBJ1-4; 7 bases map to TRBD1. Germline loops: CDR1 DFQATT, CDR2 SNEGSKA (reference sequence). V was pared by 6 bases and J by 5 bases, with 6 bases of the junction left unmatched. The CDR3 extends over 13 amino acids. The CDR3 nucleotides read TGCAGTGCAGCAGGGGGTGCGAATGAAAAACTGTTTTTT. It encodes CSAAGGANEKLFF.

Concerning this clonotype itself: This may come from a read error, since a much larger clone is one base off. The chain combines TRBV6-1 with TRBJ1-5, with D perhaps TRBD1 (5 bases). The CDR3 has 17 residues. Per the germline V gene, CDR1 is MNHNS and CDR2 is SASEGT. CDR3 sequence reads: CASSERAGWRSNRPQHF. The CDR3 nucleotides read TGTGCCAGCAGTGAAAGGGCAGGGTGGCGCAGCAATCGGCCCCAGCATTTT.

This clonotype was counted between two and nine times. The chain links TRBV20-1 to TRBJ1-2, with unresolved D. This CDR3 contains 14 residues. Trimming took off 1 base at V and 4 bases at J, with 13 bases between the two ends. Per germline, CDR1 DFQATT and CDR2 SNEGSKA (reference sequence). As DNA, the CDR3 is TGCAGTGCTAGAGCCTTAGTTGTGGGCTATGGCTACACCTTC. Its translation is CSARALVVGYGYTF.

This clonotype has a count of ten or more. The DNA of the CDR3 is TGTGCCATCGGTCCAGGGTTCGAAGCTTTCTTT. This sequence encodes CAIGPGFEAFF. The chain joins TRBV10-3 to TRBJ1-1; the D gene is possibly TRBD1 (5 bases). With 8 bases removed from V and 8 bases from J, the gap between germline ends came to 12 bases. The CDR3 length is 11 residues. In germline, CDR1 is ENHRY, CDR2 SYGVKD.

This clonotype turned up a few times. The chain links TRBV5-1 to TRBJ1-2; D gene unclear. V was pared by 6 bases and J by 0 bases, with 18 bases between. Looked up from germline, CDR1 is SGHRS and CDR2 is YFSETQ. CDR3 length equals 16 residues. Here the CDR3 DNA reads TGCGCCAGCAAACTATACCTAGGGAGTCCTAACTATGGCTACACCTTC. It translates to CASKLYLGSPNYGYTF.